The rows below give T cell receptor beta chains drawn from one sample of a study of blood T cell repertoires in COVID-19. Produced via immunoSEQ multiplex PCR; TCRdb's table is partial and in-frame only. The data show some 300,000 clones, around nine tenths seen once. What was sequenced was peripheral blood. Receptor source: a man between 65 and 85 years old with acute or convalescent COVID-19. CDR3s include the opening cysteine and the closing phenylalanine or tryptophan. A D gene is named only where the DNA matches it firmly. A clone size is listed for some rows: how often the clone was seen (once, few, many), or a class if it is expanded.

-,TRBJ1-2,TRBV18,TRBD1,CASSPDYWTGIYGYTF,TGTGCCAGCTCACCTGACTACTGGACAGGGATCTATGGCTACACCTTC
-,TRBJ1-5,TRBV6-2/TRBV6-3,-,CASSYGGGGQPQHF,TGTGCCAGCAGTTATGGGGGAGGAGGGCAGCCCCAGCATTTT
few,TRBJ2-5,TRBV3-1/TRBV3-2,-,CASSPPFSETQYF,TGTGCCAGCAGCCCCCCTTTTAGCGAGACCCAGTACTTC
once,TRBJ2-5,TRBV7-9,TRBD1,CASSSRTGLGRSLVGTQYF,TGTGCCAGCAGCTCCAGGACAGGGCTAGGGCGGAGTTTGGTCGGGACCCAGTACTTC
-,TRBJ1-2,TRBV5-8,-,CASSIRGNYGYTF,TGTGCCAGCAGCATCAGGGGAAACTATGGCTACACCTTC
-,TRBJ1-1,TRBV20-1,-,CSASEDRYTEAFF,TGCAGTGCTAGTGAAGACAGGTACACTGAAGCTTTCTTT
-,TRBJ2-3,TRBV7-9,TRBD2,CASSIWASGGPLSTDTQYF,TGTGCCAGCAGCATATGGGCTAGCGGGGGGCCCCTAAGCACAGATACGCAGTATTTT
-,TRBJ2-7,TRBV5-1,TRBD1,CASSLGQGFDEQYF,TGCGCCAGCAGCTTGGGACAGGGGTTTGACGAGCAGTACTTC
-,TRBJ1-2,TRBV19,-,CASKTGFGYTF,TGTGCCAGTAAAACGGGTTTCGGCTACACCTTC
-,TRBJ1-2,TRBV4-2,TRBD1,CASSRDRDYGYTF,TGTGCCAGCAGCCGGGACAGGGACTATGGCTACACCTTC
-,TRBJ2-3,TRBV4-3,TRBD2,CASSQEGTSGGTDTQYF,TGCGCCAGCAGCCAAGAGGGCACTAGCGGGGGCACAGATACGCAGTATTTT
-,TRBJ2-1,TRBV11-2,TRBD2,CASSSSGTSGYNEQFF,TGTGCCAGCAGCTCCTCCGGGACTAGCGGGTACAATGAGCAGTTCTTC
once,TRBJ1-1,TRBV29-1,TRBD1,CSGVQGAGNTEAFF,TGCAGCGGTGTTCAGGGGGCAGGCAACACTGAAGCTTTCTTT
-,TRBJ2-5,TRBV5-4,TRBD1,CASSRGDRGQETQYF,TGTGCCAGCAGCCGGGGGGACAGGGGGCAAGAGACCCAGTACTTC
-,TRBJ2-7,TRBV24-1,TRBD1,CATEDRGYEQYF,TGTGCCACCGAAGACAGGGGTTACGAGCAGTACTTC
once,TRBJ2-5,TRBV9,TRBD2,CASSVDRGRAETQYF,TGTGCCAGCAGCGTAGATCGCGGGAGGGCCGAGACCCAGTACTTC
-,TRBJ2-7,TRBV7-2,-,CASSLQGGSYEQYF,TGTGCCAGCAGCTTACAGGGTGGCTCCTACGAGCAGTACTTC
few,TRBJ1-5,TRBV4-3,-,CASSQPGGGFWGLAQHF,TGCGCCAGCAGCCAACCTGGGGGGGGCTTTTGGGGATTGGCCCAGCATTTT
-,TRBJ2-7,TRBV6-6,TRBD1,CASRGQETYEQYF,TGTGCCAGCAGAGGACAGGAAACCTACGAGCAGTACTTC
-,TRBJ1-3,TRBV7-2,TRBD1,CASSLAGTGVRNTIYF,TGTGCCAGCAGCTTAGCAGGGACAGGGGTGCGAAACACCATATATTTT
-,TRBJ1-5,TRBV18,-,CASSASSGLLEPQHF,TGTGCCAGCTCAGCAAGCAGCGGGCTTTTGGAGCCCCAGCATTTT
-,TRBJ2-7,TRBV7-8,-,CASSHRQGGGGLYEQYF,TGTGCCAGCAGCCACCGGCAGGGGGGAGGTGGCCTGTACGAGCAGTACTTC